The next 21 T cell receptor beta chains were all read from a single sample in a study of T cell responses to AZD1222 COVID-19 vaccine. Measured with immunoSEQ multiplex PCR; TCRdb has only the in-frame clones, and not every one. The table lists 90,000 to 120,000 clones, just over 90% of them singletons, with about 6.8% in the top ten. Sequencing was performed on peripheral blood, taken 28 days after the second AZD1222 dose. The receptors were sampled from an adult who received the AZD1222 COVID-19 vaccine.

J is TRBJ1-3 and V is TRBV4-1; D is unresolved. This CDR3 has 16 residues. Trimming took 3 bases from V and 0 from J, leaving 12 bases between them. Germline V gene data show CDR1 as MGHRA and CDR2 as YSYEKL. The CDR3 spells CASSQYGPVSGNTIYF. The CDR3 DNA sequence: TGCGCCAGCAGCCAGTACGGACCGGTCTCTGGAAACACCATATATTTT.

The chain recombines TRBV2 with TRBJ1-1, with D possibly being TRBD1 (5 bases). Trimming stripped 6 bases from V and 0 bases from J, with 11 bases between. Germline values: CDR1 SNHLY, CDR2 FYNNEI. The CDR3 extends over 14 amino acids. CDR3 DNA sequence: TGTGCCAGCAGCCTCAGGGTCCTGAACACTGAAGCTTTCTTT. It codes for CASSLRVLNTEAFF.

The chain combines TRBV10-1 with TRBJ1-1; the D is unclear. This CDR3 is 13 amino acids long. Deletions cut 5 bases from V and 4 bases from J, with 11 bases between. The V gene's germline CDR1 is WNHNN and CDR2 SYGVQD (reference sequence). This chain's CDR3 is CASSNRTVTEAFF. The CDR3 DNA sequence: TGCGCCAGCAGTAATCGGACGGTCACTGAAGCTTTCTTT.

The chain couples TRBV7-9 to TRBJ2-7; 7 positions match TRBD2. Germline V gene sequence: CDR1 SEHNR, CDR2 FQNEAQ (reference sequence). The CDR3 runs to 14 residues. With 5 bases clipped from V and 2 bases from J, the junction kept 6 bases outside the gene matches. In DNA, the CDR3 is TGTGCCAGCAGCCCGGCTAGCGGAGCCTACGAGCAGTACTTC. Translating it yields CASSPASGAYEQYF.

The chain is built from TRBV11-2 and TRBJ2-7; 7 nucleotides align to TRBD1. This CDR3 region has 17 residues. J was trimmed by 2 bases and V by 5 bases; bases with no gene match: 15. Per germline, CDR1 SGHAT and CDR2 FQNNGV. As DNA, the CDR3 is TGTGCCAGCAGCCGAATTGACAGGGACAAACCCCCCTACGAGCAGTACTTC. It specifies CASSRIDRDKPPYEQYF.

V usage is TRBV30 and J usage is TRBJ2-5; TRBD2 might be the D (7 bases). CDR3 size: 15 residues. V was clipped by 8 bases and J by 0 bases, with 19 bases between them. CDR1 is GTSNPN, CDR2 SVGIG, per germline (reference sequence). The CDR3 nucleotides read TGTGCCGCGAACAAGGGGGGGATGTACCAAGAGACCCAGTACTTC. Its protein product is CAANKGGMYQETQYF.

The rearrangement uses TRBV19 and TRBJ1-4, with 7 bases fitting TRBD1. From germline, CDR1 is LNHDA and CDR2 SQIVND (reference sequence). The CDR3 is 16 residues long. V was pared by 5 bases and J by 7 bases, with 13 bases of the junction left unmatched. In DNA form, the CDR3 reads TGTGCCAGTAGTCTTGGGACAGCGGGCGATGGTGAAAAACTGTTTTTT. Its translation: CASSLGTAGDGEKLFF.

This clone was detected only once. The gene calls are TRBV16 and TRBJ2-1, with 7 positions matching TRBD1. The CDR3 extends over 16 amino acids. Germline trimming cut 0 bases from V and 6 bases from J; bases unmatched to any gene: 8. Germline CDR1 and CDR2: KGHSY and FQNENV. Here the CDR3 DNA reads TGTGCCAGCAGCCAATCGGGGACAGCCCTTCGCAATGAGCAGTTCTTC. Protein: CASSQSGTALRNEQFF.

V is TRBV5-1 and J is TRBJ2-3; 8 bases are shared with TRBD2. The germline gives CDR1 SGHRS, CDR2 YFSETQ. The CDR3 is made up of 15 amino acids. With 5 bases clipped from V and 2 bases from J, the junction kept 7 bases outside the gene matches. The CDR3: CASRSGGKNTDTQYF. The CDR3 DNA follows: TGCGCCAGCAGATCGGGGGGGAAGAACACAGATACGCAGTATTTT.

The chain joins TRBV9 to TRBJ2-3; 9 nucleotides agree with TRBD2. The CDR3 runs 16 residues. Trimming removed 4 bases from V and 4 bases from J; junction bases left unmatched: 10. CDR1 and CDR2 from the germline V gene are SGDLS and YYNGEE. In nucleotides, the CDR3 is TGTGCCAGCAGCACCCACGCTAGCGGGATTGCAGATACGCAGTATTTT. Translated, it gives CASSTHASGIADTQYF.

This clone was detected only once. This chain connects TRBV18 to TRBJ1-3, with 12 bases that match TRBD1. Trimming cost V 2 bases and J 6 bases; bases outside gene matches: 5. Germline-derived CDR1 and CDR2 are KGHSH and LQKENI. The CDR3 extends over 16 amino acids. As DNA, the CDR3 is TGTGCCAGCTCACCAATCGCGGGACAGGGGGCAAACACCATATATTTT. It yields the protein CASSPIAGQGANTIYF.

This chain connects TRBV4-1 to TRBJ1-2; D may be TRBD1 (6 bases). The ends were cut back, 1 base at V and 1 base at J, with 10 bases in the middle. The CDR3 runs to 15 residues. Per the germline V gene, CDR1 is MGHRA and CDR2 is YSYEKL. DNA of the CDR3: TGCGCCAGCAGCCAAGTAACAGGGAATAACTATGGCTACACCTTC. This encodes CASSQVTGNNYGYTF.

This chain links TRBV15 with TRBJ2-7; 7 bases align to TRBD1. The germline CDR1 and CDR2 sequences are LNHNV and YYDKDF (reference sequence). Trimming took 5 bases from V and 2 from J; bases not matched to a gene: 12. This CDR3 is built from 16 residues. CDR3 sequence (DNA): TGTGCCACCAGCGTACAGCACAGGGGTAACCCCTACGAGCAGTACTTC. It codes for CATSVQHRGNPYEQYF.

This clone showed up just once. This chain joins TRBV3-1 (or the pseudogene TRBV3-2) and TRBJ2-3, with D hard to call. The CDR3 has 13 residues. Germline V gene lookup returns CDR1 LGHDT and CDR2 YNNKEL (reference sequence). Trimming cost V 10 bases and J 2 bases, with 13 bases left between them. The CDR3: CATRQKNTDTQYF. The CDR3 DNA follows: TGTGCCACCCGGCAGAAGAACACAGATACGCAGTATTTT.

The genes are TRBV7-2 and TRBJ2-7; 9 nucleotides line up with TRBD1. The length of the CDR3 is 14 residues. Germline-derived CDR1 and CDR2 are SGHTA and FQGNSA. The junction had 5 bases not matched to a gene; V was cut back by 2 bases and J by 6 bases. The CDR3 DNA is TGTGCCAGCAGCTTAAAGGGACAGGGAGGCGAGCAGTACTTC. It is translated as CASSLKGQGGEQYF.

The chain employs TRBV28 and TRBJ2-2; 7 positions agree with TRBD1. The CDR3 extends over 14 amino acids. In germline, CDR1 is MDHEN, CDR2 SYDVKM. Unmatched junction bases numbered 4, after V lost 5 bases and J lost 4 bases. The CDR3 DNA follows: TGTGCCAGCAGTCTCTCAGGGGGCACCGGGGAGCTGTTTTTT. Protein sequence: CASSLSGGTGELFF.

The J gene is TRBJ1-5, the V gene TRBV24-1; 9 bases are a match to TRBD1. This CDR3 spans 15 amino acids. Trimming removed 2 bases from V and 5 bases from J; junction bases left unmatched: 3. Germline assignment: CDR1 KGHDR and CDR2 SFDVKD. Written as DNA, the CDR3 is TGTGCCACCAGTGATTCCCGGACAGGGGATCAGCCCCAGCATTTT. Amino acids: CATSDSRTGDQPQHF.

V usage is TRBV6-1 and J usage is TRBJ1-1; no reliable D call. Germline CDR1 MNHNS, CDR2 SASEGT. V shed 3 bases and J shed 0 bases, with 8 bases lying between them. This CDR3 region has 14 residues. The CDR3 sequence is CASSEPAMNTEAFF. The CDR3, as DNA: TGTGCCAGCAGTGAGCCAGCTATGAACACTGAAGCTTTCTTT.

The rearrangement uses TRBV6-5 and TRBJ1-5, with D uncertain. Germline-derived CDR1 and CDR2 are MNHEY and SVGAGI. CDR3 length equals 13 residues. V dropped 6 bases and J dropped 3 bases, with 9 bases sitting between them. Written as DNA, the CDR3 is TGTGCCAGCAGCCCGACCTACAATCAGCCCCAGCATTTT. This encodes CASSPTYNQPQHF.

The chain couples TRBV11-2 to TRBJ2-3; the D is unclear. From germline, CDR1 is SGHAT and CDR2 FQNNGV. This CDR3 is built from 16 residues. Trimming took off 3 bases at V and 0 bases at J, with 13 bases between the two ends. CDR3 bases: TGTGCCAGCAGCTTCATCCTAGGGCTTAGCACAGATACGCAGTATTTT. Translation: CASSFILGLSTDTQYF.

This sequence joins TRBV28 and TRBJ1-1; 8 bases fit TRBD1. Per germline, CDR1 MDHEN and CDR2 SYDVKM. This CDR3 is built from 13 residues. With V trimmed by 6 bases and J by 5 bases, 5 bases remained unmatched. The CDR3, as DNA: TGTGCCAGCAGGACAGGGGAATGGACTGAAGCTTTCTTT. Translated: CASRTGEWTEAFF. The complete variable domain, with remaining parts taken from reference TRBV28 and TRBJ1-1, reads DVKVTQSSRYLVKRTGEKVFLECVQDMDHENMFWYRQDPGLGLRLIYFSYDVKMKEKGDIPEGYSVSREKKERFSLILESASTNQTSMYLCASRTGEWTEAFFGQGTRLTVV.